A single sample is the source of the 25 T cell receptor beta chains below, sequenced in a study of blood T cell repertoires in COVID-19. TCRdb's table, derived via immunoSEQ multiplex PCR, lists solely in-frame clones and lacks some. This table holds more than 250,000 clones, approximately 88% found once. Material: PBMCs or T cells enriched from blood (not recorded which). The receptor set was obtained from a woman aged 40 to 50 with acute COVID-19.

The gene calls are TRBV3-1 (or the pseudogene TRBV3-2) and TRBJ2-5; D unclear. Germline CDR1 and CDR2: LGHDT and YNNKEL (reference sequence). V was cut by 1 base and J by 5 bases, with 8 bases left in between. The CDR3 has 13 residues. The CDR3 DNA follows: TGTGCCAGCAGCCAAGTGAACAGCGAGACCCAGTACTTC. Translation: CASSQVNSETQYF.

The chain has TRBV5-1 and TRBJ1-2; 9 positions agree with TRBD1. The germline V gene encodes CDR1 SGHRS and CDR2 YFSETQ. V gave up 3 bases and J gave up 8 bases; unmatched junction bases: 14. The CDR3 covers 16 residues. For the CDR3, the DNA is TGCGCCAGCAGCTCCACACAGGGGGCGCAATCGGGCGGCTACACCTTC. Its protein product is CASSSTQGAQSGGYTF.

The genes are TRBV5-1 and TRBJ1-6, with TRBD1 as a possible D gene (5 bases). CDR3 length equals 14 residues. Between the trimmed V and J ends, which lost 2 bases and 5 bases, there was a span of 8 bases. In germline, CDR1 is SGHRS, CDR2 YFSETQ. The CDR3 region is CASSFLGDNSPLHF. The CDR3 DNA sequence: TGCGCCAGCAGCTTTTTAGGGGATAATTCACCCCTCCACTTT.

The chain has TRBV7-9 and TRBJ2-5; D gene unclear. Per the germline V gene, CDR1 is SEHNR and CDR2 is FQNEAQ (reference sequence). The CDR3 runs 11 residues. Trimming took off 5 bases at V and 4 bases at J, with 5 bases between the two ends. CDR3 residues: CASSRGETQYF. Written as DNA, the CDR3 is TGTGCCAGCAGCCGAGGAGAGACCCAGTACTTC.

The gene calls are TRBV19 and TRBJ1-1, with D perhaps TRBD1 (5 bases). The CDR3 has 14 residues. Germline V CDR1 and CDR2: LNHDA, SQIVND (reference sequence). Trimming took off 3 bases at V and 1 base at J, with 9 bases between the two ends. In DNA, the CDR3 is TGTGCCAGTAGTATTTTGGGGGGGAACACTGAAGCTTTCTTT. It specifies CASSILGGNTEAFF. The full variable domain, its missing parts supplied by reference TRBV19 and TRBJ1-1, is DGGITQSPKYLFRKEGQNVTLSCEQNLNHDAMYWYRQDPGQGLRLIYYSQIVNDFQKGDIAEGYSVSREKKESFPLTVTSAQKNPTAFYLCASSILGGNTEAFFGQGTRLTVV.

The CDR3 DNA reads as TGTGCCAGCAGTGAATTGGGAGGGTACAATGAGCAGTTCTTC. Protein: CASSELGGYNEQFF. The chain uses TRBV25-1 and TRBJ2-1; 7 bases map to TRBD2. The CDR3 extends over 14 amino acids. V was pared by 1 base and J by 4 bases, with 1 base of the junction left unmatched. CDR1 and CDR2 (germline): MGHDK, SYGVNS.

The CDR3 nucleotides are TGTGCCAGCAGCTTGTCGGTGACTCTGTCCTACAATGAGCAGTTCTTC. Amino acid sequence: CASSLSVTLSYNEQFF. This chain uses TRBV5-5 with TRBJ2-1; no clear D. Germline V CDR1 and CDR2: SGHKS, YYEKEE (reference sequence). V was cut by 1 base and J by 1 base, with 12 bases left in between. CDR3 length: 16 residues.

The CDR3 loop reads CASTNQQGANTGELFF. DNA of the CDR3: TGTGCCAGCACCAACCAACAGGGGGCGAACACCGGGGAGCTGTTTTTT. The V gene is TRBV7-3, the J gene TRBJ2-2; 8 bases are a match to TRBD1. The CDR3 is made up of 16 amino acids. J gave up 0 bases and V 7 bases, and 7 bases lay outside the gene matches. Germline CDR1 reads SGHTA; CDR2 reads FQGTGA.

The rearrangement joins TRBV6-5 to TRBJ1-1, with TRBD1 matching 7 bases. Germline CDR1 MNHEY, CDR2 SVGAGI. The CDR3 is 15 residues long. Losses at the gene ends were 4 bases for V and 1 base for J; bases not matched to a gene: 6. This CDR3 reads CASSWSGQSNTEAFF. The CDR3 DNA is TGTGCCAGCAGTTGGTCGGGACAGTCGAACACTGAAGCTTTCTTT.

The chain employs TRBV7-8 and TRBJ2-3; TRBD2 aligns across 7 bases. J gave up 2 bases and V 2 bases, and 10 bases lay outside the gene matches. The CDR3 length is 17 residues. Germline V gene sequence: CDR1 SGHVS, CDR2 FQNEAQ. For the CDR3, the DNA is TGTGCCAGCAGCTTATATGTGTCTAGCGGTTACACAGATACGCAGTATTTT. This sequence encodes CASSLYVSSGYTDTQYF.

The V gene is TRBV28, the J gene TRBJ1-5, with D maybe TRBD1 (6 bases). Between the trimmed V and J ends, which lost 5 bases and 6 bases, there was a span of 17 bases. Germline V gene sequence: CDR1 MDHEN, CDR2 SYDVKM. The CDR3 length is 15 residues. This chain's CDR3 is CASSHLQGSGQPQHF. The CDR3 coding sequence is TGTGCCAGCAGTCACTTACAGGGATCCGGTCAGCCCCAGCATTTT. Together with reference TRBV28 and TRBJ1-5, the CDR3 gives the full variable domain: DVKVTQSSRYLVKRTGEKVFLECVQDMDHENMFWYRQDPGLGLRLIYFSYDVKMKEKGDIPEGYSVSREKKERFSLILESASTNQTSMYLCASSHLQGSGQPQHFGDGTRLSIL.

This chain links TRBV11-3 with TRBJ2-5; maybe TRBD2 (5 bases). The germline CDR1 and CDR2 sequences are SGHNT and YENEEA. The CDR3 is 15 amino acids. The V and J ends lost 0 bases and 2 bases respectively, with 10 bases between them. The CDR3 reads CASSLDPSLQETQYF. The DNA for the CDR3 is TGTGCCAGCAGCTTAGATCCTAGCCTACAAGAGACCCAGTACTTC.

This clone was found once. The V call is TRBV28, the J call TRBJ2-1; D remains ambiguous. CDR3 length equals 11 residues. Germline V CDR1 and CDR2: MDHEN, SYDVKM. Trimming removed 11 bases at V and 1 base at J, with 6 bases between. The CDR3 DNA reads as TGTGCCTCGTTGTCCTACAATGAGCAGTTCTTC. As protein: CASLSYNEQFF.

The chain links TRBV2 to TRBJ2-5; D unresolved. Trimming cost V 4 bases and J 6 bases, with 15 bases left between them. Germline lookup yields CDR1 SNHLY and CDR2 FYNNEI. This CDR3 is built from 14 residues. CDR3 DNA: TGTGCCAGCAGTGTTCTCAGCGCCTTGCAGACCCAGTACTTC. Its protein is CASSVLSALQTQYF.

The chain links TRBV19 to TRBJ1-5; D remains unclear. This CDR3 spans 14 amino acids. Trimming pared 4 bases from V and 9 bases from J, leaving 16 bases between. Germline V gene sequence: CDR1 LNHDA, CDR2 SQIVND (reference sequence). CDR3 nucleotide sequence: TGTGCCAGTAGTACTGGCTTCGACGAGGGGCCCCAGCATTTT. Protein: CASSTGFDEGPQHF.

The V gene is TRBV3-1 (or the pseudogene TRBV3-2), the J gene TRBJ1-4, with D possibly TRBD1 on 5 matching bases. The CDR3 sequence is 16 residues long. The germline V gene has CDR1 LGHDT and CDR2 YNNKEL (reference sequence). Trimming removed 0 bases at V and 7 bases at J, with 15 bases between. CDR3 protein: CASSQDGEGIVEKLFF. The DNA of the CDR3 is TGTGCCAGCAGCCAAGATGGGGAGGGGATTGTTGAAAAACTGTTTTTT.

The J gene is TRBJ1-1, the V gene TRBV6-5; D is possibly TRBD1 (6 bases). Trimming took 2 bases from V and 5 from J, leaving 15 bases between them. The CDR3 has 15 residues. CDR1 is MNHEY and CDR2 is SVGAGI in the germline V gene. The CDR3 loop reads CASSYTPQGFTEAFF. The CDR3 nucleotides are TGTGCCAGCAGTTACACACCACAGGGTTTTACTGAAGCTTTCTTT.

The chain employs TRBV7-9 and TRBJ1-2; TRBD1 matches 9 bases. Germline loops: CDR1 SEHNR, CDR2 FQNEAQ (reference sequence). The CDR3 runs 14 residues. V shed 1 base and J 6 bases; nucleotides not matched to a gene: 3. Written as DNA, the CDR3 is TGTGCCAGCAGCTTAGTGGGACAGGGTGATGGCTACACCTTC. It translates to CASSLVGQGDGYTF.

The rearrangement links TRBV20-1 to TRBJ1-2; D might be TRBD1 (5 bases). Trimming cost V 1 base and J 14 bases, with 14 bases left between them. The CDR3 runs to 11 residues. Germline CDR1 and CDR2: DFQATT and SNEGSKA (reference sequence). CDR3 region: CSARGSGGWTF. In DNA, the CDR3 is TGCAGTGCTAGAGGCTCGGGGGGTTGGACCTTC.

The rearrangement joins TRBV10-1 to TRBJ2-1; possible D gene TRBD2, 5 bases. The V end was cut by 3 bases, the J end by 0 bases, with 9 bases between. Germline V gives CDR1 WNHNN, CDR2 SYGVQD (reference sequence). This CDR3 is 15 amino acids long. The CDR3, as DNA: TGCGCCAGCAGTGAATACGCGGGCTCCTACAATGAGCAGTTCTTC. Its translation is CASSEYAGSYNEQFF.

The rearrangement uses TRBV27 and TRBJ1-4; 7 nucleotides align to TRBD1. The germline CDR1 and CDR2 sequences are MNHEY and SMNVEV (reference sequence). V lost 2 bases to trimming and J lost 8 bases; unmatched junction nucleotides: 8. CDR3 length: 15 amino acids. CDR3 sequence: CASSLISRDREKLFF. For the CDR3, the DNA is TGTGCCAGCAGTTTAATTAGTAGGGACAGAGAAAAACTGTTTTTT.

This rearrangement joins TRBV28 to TRBJ1-1; 7 nucleotides match TRBD1. Unmatched junction bases numbered 3, after V lost 6 bases and J lost 5 bases. There are 12 residues in the CDR3. CDR1 is MDHEN and CDR2 is SYDVKM in the germline V gene. The CDR3 sequence is CASRRGRTEAFF. CDR3 in DNA: TGTGCCAGCAGGAGGGGGCGTACTGAAGCTTTCTTT.

About this clone: Distinct nucleotide sequences in the sample also encode this CDR3. The chain joins TRBV18 to TRBJ2-5; 10 bases align to TRBD1. Germline loops: CDR1 KGHSH, CDR2 LQKENI. The CDR3 consists of 14 residues. The ends lost 3 bases at V and 5 bases at J; junction bases unmatched: 3. CDR3 nucleotides: TGTGCCAGCTCACCGGGACAGGGGATCGAGACCCAGTACTTC. This codes for CASSPGQGIETQYF.

The chain employs TRBV19 and TRBJ1-2; 8 bases match TRBD1. This CDR3 has 16 amino acids. V shed 1 base and J 2 bases; nucleotides not matched to a gene: 6. Germline loops: CDR1 LNHDA, CDR2 SQIVND (reference sequence). This chain's CDR3 is CASSIGVQGANYGYTF. CDR3 sequence (DNA): TGTGCCAGTAGTATAGGAGTCCAGGGGGCCAACTATGGCTACACCTTC.

The chain recombines TRBV19 with TRBJ1-3, with a possible D match to TRBD1 (5 bases). This CDR3 region has 16 residues. V was shortened by 2 bases and J by 7 bases, with 18 bases between the two germline ends. Germline lookup yields CDR1 LNHDA and CDR2 SQIVND (reference sequence). CDR3 amino acids: CASSISAGHMSNTIYF. DNA for the CDR3: TGTGCCAGTAGTATATCGGCAGGACATATGTCGAACACCATATATTTT. Looking up the rest from reference TRBV19 and TRBJ1-3 gives the full variable domain: DGGITQSPKYLFRKEGQNVTLSCEQNLNHDAMYWYRQDPGQGLRLIYYSQIVNDFQKGDIAEGYSVSREKKESFPLTVTSAQKNPTAFYLCASSISAGHMSNTIYFGEGSWLTVV.